Presented here are 19 T cell receptor beta chains from one specimen sequenced in a study of siplizumab effects on memory and regulatory T cells. Sequencing was performed with immunoSEQ multiplex PCR; in TCRdb, only in-frame clones are kept and a portion is missing. The table lists roughly 60,000 clones, 90% to 95% of them singletons. Sequences were obtained from CD8+ T cells sorted from blood. These receptors were collected from a human donor in good health.

The sample holds one count of this clone. J is TRBJ1-4 and V is TRBV9; D is unresolved. CDR1 is SGDLS and CDR2 is YYNGEE in the germline V gene. V was trimmed by 0 bases and J by 3 bases, leaving 9 bases between them. This CDR3 spans 15 amino acids. CDR3: CASSVDGSSNEKLFF. The CDR3 nucleotides read TGTGCCAGCAGCGTAGACGGCAGCTCTAATGAAAAACTGTTTTTT.

This rearrangement joins TRBV29-1 to TRBJ1-2, with D perhaps matching TRBD1 (5 bases). This CDR3 spans 14 amino acids. Germline V CDR1 and CDR2: SQVTM, ANQGSEA. Deletions cut 7 bases from V and 5 bases from J, with 20 bases between. This CDR3 is CSAVGGGVRYGYTF. The CDR3 DNA follows: TGCAGCGCCGTTGGTGGGGGGGTTCGGTATGGCTACACCTTC. The complete variable domain, with remaining parts taken from reference TRBV29-1 and TRBJ1-2, reads SAVISQKPSRDICQRGTSLTIQCQVDSQVTMMFWYRQQPGQSLTLIATANQGSEATYESGFVIDKFPISRPNLTFSTLTVSNMSPEDSSIYLCSAVGGGVRYGYTFGSGTRLTVV.

This clone was seen a single time. The V gene is TRBV28, the J gene TRBJ2-3, with 9 positions matching TRBD1. CDR3 length equals 16 residues. Germline CDR1 is MDHEN and CDR2 is SYDVKM. With V trimmed by 7 bases and J by 4 bases, 12 bases remained unmatched. The CDR3 region is CASNENRGLVADTQYF. The CDR3 nucleotides read TGTGCCAGCAATGAAAACAGGGGGCTCGTTGCAGATACGCAGTATTTT.

This chain connects TRBV21-1 to TRBJ1-2; the table's D call TRBD1 went unverified against the DNA. TRBV21-1 counts as a pseudogene. The CDR3 loop spans 13 amino acids. The CDR3 loop reads CASSLGQGYGYTF. In DNA form, the CDR3 reads TGTGCCAGCAGCCTGGGACAGGGGTATGGCTACACCTTC.

This clone was recorded only once. This chain connects TRBV9 to TRBJ2-3; D tentatively reads TRBD1 or TRBD2 (5 bases each). The CDR3 sequence is 17 residues long. Germline lookup yields CDR1 SGDLS and CDR2 YYNGEE. The V gene lost 4 bases and the J gene lost 0 bases, with 18 bases spanning the gap. The CDR3 region has the DNA TGTGCCAGCAGCACCCGCTTCGGGACGGCTAGCACAGATACGCAGTATTTT. The encoded protein is CASSTRFGTASTDTQYF.

This clone occurred once. The V and J genes are TRBV7-8 and TRBJ2-7, with 11 nucleotides matching TRBD1. V was pared by 6 bases and J by 2 bases, with 3 bases of the junction left unmatched. The CDR3 runs to 14 residues. Germline V gene lookup returns CDR1 SGHVS and CDR2 FQNEAQ. In DNA, the CDR3 is TGTGCCAGCAGTCCGGACAGGGGGCCCTACGAGCAGTACTTC. Protein: CASSPDRGPYEQYF.

The chain employs TRBV7-8 and TRBJ2-2; TRBD2 matches 7 bases. CDR1 is SGHVS, CDR2 FQNEAQ, per germline. The ends lost 2 bases at V and 0 bases at J; junction bases unmatched: 9. CDR3 length: 18 amino acids. The CDR3 DNA follows: TGTGCCAGCAGCTTACGGCGGGAGATAGGGCCGAACACCGGGGAGCTGTTTTTT. Amino acids: CASSLRREIGPNTGELFF.

The chain employs TRBV5-5 and TRBJ2-1; TRBD2 might be the D (6 bases). Looked up from germline, CDR1 is SGHKS and CDR2 is YYEKEE (reference sequence). V lost 6 bases and J lost 6, with 10 bases in between. CDR3 length: 12 residues. The CDR3 bases are TGTGCCAGCACCCCGGGGGTCAATGAGCAGTTCTTC. Encoded protein: CASTPGVNEQFF.

The chain recombines TRBV27 with TRBJ1-4, with D perhaps TRBD1 (5 bases). The germline V and J ends were trimmed by 8 bases and 2 bases, with 18 bases remaining between them. The germline V gene has CDR1 MNHEY and CDR2 SMNVEV (reference sequence). CDR3 length: 16 amino acids. CDR3 loop: CASRTWAGATNEKLFF. CDR3 nucleotides: TGTGCCAGCCGAACCTGGGCCGGGGCGACTAATGAAAAACTGTTTTTT.

The chain links TRBV7-8 to TRBJ1-1; 7 nucleotides line up with TRBD1. CDR3 length: 16 amino acids. Germline V gives CDR1 SGHVS, CDR2 FQNEAQ. Germline trimming cut 5 bases from V and 0 bases from J; bases unmatched to any gene: 9. This chain's CDR3 is CASSARSGTVNTEAFF. For the CDR3, the DNA is TGTGCCAGCAGCGCCCGTTCCGGGACAGTGAACACTGAAGCTTTCTTT.

This chain joins TRBV6-5 and TRBJ2-3; D remains ambiguous. The ends were cut back, 6 bases at V and 1 base at J, with 14 bases in the middle. The CDR3 is 15 residues long. The germline V gene has CDR1 MNHEY and CDR2 SVGAGI. The CDR3 nucleotides read TGTGCCAGCAGGATCATAGCAAGGGGCACAGATACGCAGTATTTT. Its protein is CASRIIARGTDTQYF.

The CDR3 here is CASSPGTDYEQYF. For the CDR3, the DNA is TGTGCCAGTAGTCCGGGGACGGACTACGAGCAGTACTTC. V usage is TRBV19 and J usage is TRBJ2-7; D possibly matches TRBD1 or TRBD2 (5 bases each). CDR3 size: 13 residues. Trimming took 5 bases from V and 3 from J, leaving 11 bases between them. Germline CDR1 is LNHDA and CDR2 is SQIVND (reference sequence).

The V call is TRBV9, the J call TRBJ2-7; maybe TRBD1 (5 bases). Germline assignment: CDR1 SGDLS and CDR2 YYNGEE. V lost 3 bases and J lost 4, with 14 bases in between. This CDR3 region has 14 residues. The DNA for the CDR3 is TGTGCCAGCAGCGCTGGGCTCCAGGGATACGAGCAGTACTTC. This encodes CASSAGLQGYEQYF.

The rearrangement uses TRBV19 and TRBJ2-7; 14 bases agree with TRBD2. Germline CDR1 and CDR2: LNHDA and SQIVND (reference sequence). J lost 9 bases, V lost 7 bases, and 11 bases had no gene match. This CDR3 spans 15 amino acids. CDR3 nucleotides: TGTGCCAGTATGACCAGACTAGCGGGAGGGCAGGTGCAGTACTTC. Encoded protein: CASMTRLAGGQVQYF. Based on the CDR3 plus reference TRBV19 and TRBJ2-7, the full variable domain is DGGITQSPKYLFRKEGQNVTLSCEQNLNHDAMYWYRQDPGQGLRLIYYSQIVNDFQKGDIAEGYSVSREKKESFPLTVTSAQKNPTAFYLCASMTRLAGGQVQYFGPGTRLTVT.

V usage is TRBV5-1 and J usage is TRBJ2-1; D unclear. Trimming removed 8 bases from V and 4 bases from J, with 19 bases in between. Looked up from germline, CDR1 is SGHRS and CDR2 is YFSETQ. CDR3 size: 15 residues. CDR3 amino acids: CASFEYGQAYNEQFF. The CDR3 DNA reads TGCGCCAGTTTCGAATATGGGCAGGCTTACAATGAGCAGTTCTTC.

The chain uses TRBV27 and TRBJ2-5, with TRBD2 identical over 8 bases. This CDR3 spans 14 amino acids. CDR1 is MNHEY, CDR2 SMNVEV, per germline (reference sequence). The J segment lost 2 bases and the V segment lost 10 bases, leaving 9 bases of the junction unmatched. The CDR3 sequence: CANKSAGVQETQYF. The DNA of the CDR3 is TGTGCCAACAAGTCAGCGGGAGTTCAAGAGACCCAGTACTTC.

The chain joins TRBV10-1 to TRBJ2-7; possibly TRBD2 for D (6 bases). This CDR3 has 13 residues. Between the trimmed V and J ends, which lost 9 bases and 1 base, there was a span of 13 bases. CDR1 and CDR2 from the germline V gene are WNHNN and SYGVQD (reference sequence). CDR3 nucleotides: TGCGCCAGAGGGACTTCCCATTCCTACGAGCAGTACTTC. Translating it yields CARGTSHSYEQYF.

CDR3 bases: TGTGCCATTTCTCCGGGTGCGGGATCCGGGGAGCTGTTTTTT. The encoded protein is CAISPGAGSGELFF. The V and J genes are TRBV19 and TRBJ2-2, with D possibly being TRBD2 (6 bases). Germline CDR1 is LNHDA and CDR2 is SQIVND (reference sequence). The germline V and J ends were trimmed by 10 bases and 6 bases, with 18 bases remaining between them. This CDR3 comprises 14 residues.

This chain connects TRBV28 to TRBJ2-7; D tentatively reads TRBD1 or TRBD2 (6 bases each). The germline V and J ends were trimmed by 6 bases and 0 bases, with 12 bases remaining between them. From germline, CDR1 is MDHEN and CDR2 SYDVKM. The CDR3 spans 14 residues. The CDR3 reads CASRSGGGSYEQYF. The CDR3 DNA reads TGTGCCAGCAGGTCTGGAGGGGGCTCCTACGAGCAGTACTTC.